This T cell receptor (beta chain) was recorded in a study of OX40 agonist ivuxolimab in advanced cancers. Study-level information: The dose-escalation cohort was approximately 80% male, with a mean age of 60 years, ranging roughly 20 to 90.

The repertoire was sequenced with immunoSEQ multiplex PCR; TCRdb's copy has only in-frame clones and lacks some. The data show some 60,000 clones, approximately 86% seen once. The CDR3 spans 13 residues. Per the germline V gene, CDR1 is SGHVS and CDR2 is FQNEAQ. The V end lost 5 bases, the J end lost 6 bases, and 11 bases lay between the germline ends. Note on this clone: The antigen is not known.

Broader study findings: The mean number of expanded clones was higher in CD8+ T cells than in CD4+.

This receptor was taken from an adult with an advanced solid tumor such as melanoma, head and neck, liver or kidney cancer. The J gene is TRBJ1-5, the V gene TRBV7-8; D gene uncertain. The sample consisted of CD4+ or CD8+ T cells sorted from blood, taken in a trial of the OX40 agonist ivuxolimab. The chain's CDR3 is CASSPREGQPQHF. The DNA of the CDR3 is TGTGCCAGCAGCCCAAGGGAAGGTCAGCCCCAGCATTTT. Using reference TRBV7-8 and TRBJ1-5 for the parts outside the CDR3, the full variable domain is GAGVSQSPRYKVAKRGQDVALRCDPISGHVSLFWYQQALGQGPEFLTYFQNEAQLDKSGLPSDRFFAERPEGSVSTLKIQRTQQEDSAVYLCASSPREGQPQHFGDGTRLSIL.